The clone carrying this T cell receptor (beta chain) was detected only a few times. What it recognizes is unknown. This sample is drawn from a study of response to subunit inactivated influenza vaccine. Overall study findings and caveats: Authors proposed each seasonal influenza vaccination draws in few new T cells.

MiXCR was run by TCRdb on the RT-PCR reads, yielding one entry per CDR3 protein. This table has under 950,000 distinct CDR3 sequences, 21% appearing once. Trimming cost V 3 bases and J 6 bases, with 15 bases left between them. This CDR3 is 14 amino acids long. Source: PBMCs from blood, taken less than 6 days after vaccination. The chain links TRBV12-3 or TRBV12-4 to TRBJ2-7; D perhaps matches TRBD2 (5 bases). The clonotype originates from a man aged 45 to 65 who received an inactivated influenza vaccine. The CDR3 bases are TGTGCCAGCAGTTTGGGAGTCGGGGATGGCGAGCAGTACTTC. Translating gives CASSLGVGDGEQYF.